This T cell receptor beta chain was observed in a study of blood T cell repertoires in COVID-19. About the study: The United States, Italy and Spain were the sources of the acute and convalescent COVID-19 samples. Nucleic acid was either cDNA or gDNA, and it came from T cells, B-cell-depleted T cells, or PBMCs.

Clones were sequenced by immunoSEQ multiplex PCR, and TCRdb holds only the in-frame ones, with some missing. This table has some 250,000 clones, approximately 85% appearing once. The CDR3 totals 16 residues. Trimming cost V 0 bases and J 1 base, with 12 bases left between them. Germline values: CDR1 KGHSH, CDR2 LQKENI. This chain uses TRBV18 with TRBJ2-5; D is ambiguous. The sequencing input was peripheral blood. The sequence was obtained from a woman in her 30s with acute or convalescent COVID-19. The CDR3 here is CASSPPVSSGQETQYF. For the CDR3, the DNA is TGTGCCAGCTCACCACCGGTGTCATCCGGCCAAGAGACCCAGTACTTC.